The 9 T cell receptor beta chains presented below share a single source sample, sequenced in a study of T-cell memory formation after mild COVID-19. TCRdb re-called the 5' RACE reads through MiXCR, storing one row per CDR3 protein. Here the sample spans some 440,000 distinct CDR3 sequences, roughly 23% being singletons. The specimen sequenced was PBMCs or a T cell subset sorted from them (not recorded which). Every receptor here comes from an adult woman who had mild COVID-19 (a few samples of this study predate the infection). Cell type and time point are not known.

The sample holds a few counts of this clonotype. The chain carries TRBV19 and TRBJ2-1; 9 positions match TRBD1. CDR1 is LNHDA and CDR2 is SQIVND in the germline V gene (reference sequence). J gave up 1 base and V 5 bases, and 9 bases lay outside the gene matches. The CDR3 runs 17 residues. CDR3 sequence reads: CASSPRSGTGSYNEQFF. The CDR3 coding sequence is TGTGCCAGTAGTCCGCGATCCGGGACAGGGTCCTACAATGAGCAGTTCTTC.

The chain employs TRBV5-1 and TRBJ1-6; D is ambiguous. Germline CDR1 and CDR2: SGHRS and YFSETQ. The length of the CDR3 is 13 residues. Trimming cost V 4 bases and J 11 bases, with 13 bases left between them. CDR3 sequence: CASSPVQPPPLHF. The CDR3 nucleotides read TGCGCCAGCAGCCCGGTGCAGCCTCCACCCCTCCACTTT.

This sequence joins TRBV29-1 and TRBJ2-7; 7 nucleotides match TRBD1. The CDR3 is 15 amino acids. J lost 2 bases, V lost 0 bases, and 7 bases had no gene match. Germline CDR1 and CDR2: SQVTM and ANQGSEA. CDR3 sequence: CSVEEDLTGTYEQYF. The DNA for the CDR3 is TGCAGCGTTGAAGAAGATCTGACAGGGACCTACGAGCAGTACTTC.

This clonotype was counted between two and nine times. This chain joins TRBV6-2 or TRBV6-3 and TRBJ2-2, with TRBD2 matching 10 bases. This CDR3 is built from 16 residues. With 4 bases clipped from V and 5 bases from J, the junction kept 7 bases outside the gene matches. Germline CDR1 reads MNHEY; CDR2 reads SVGEGT. CDR3 coding DNA: TGTGCCAGCAGTTTGGCTAGCGGGAGTGGGACCGGGGAGCTGTTTTTT. It codes for CASSLASGSGTGELFF.

The V and J genes are TRBV29-1 and TRBJ2-3; D could derive from TRBD1 or TRBD2 (5 bases each). V gave up 6 bases and J gave up 11 bases, with 12 bases separating them. CDR1 is SQVTM and CDR2 is ANQGSEA in the germline V gene. CDR3 length equals 10 residues. The CDR3 sequence: CSVRDEGQYF. The DNA for the CDR3 is TGCAGCGTCCGGGACGAGGGGCAGTATTTT.

The chain's CDR3 is CAWGPGGAEQYF. CDR3 bases: TGTGCCTGGGGTCCGGGGGGAGCCGAGCAGTACTTC. The genes are TRBV30 and TRBJ2-7; 7 bases match TRBD2. Losses at the gene ends were 5 bases for V and 6 bases for J; bases not matched to a gene: 7. The V gene's germline CDR1 is GTSNPN and CDR2 SVGIG (reference sequence). CDR3 length: 12 residues.

This clonotype was observed a few times. The gene calls are TRBV2 and TRBJ2-7; 8 nucleotides agree with TRBD1. V gave up 9 bases and J gave up 7 bases; unmatched junction bases: 5. CDR3 size: 11 residues. Germline V gene lookup returns CDR1 SNHLY and CDR2 FYNNEI. CDR3 region: CASQGAWEQYF. CDR3 nucleotide sequence: TGTGCCAGTCAGGGGGCTTGGGAGCAGTACTTC.

This clonotype was picked up a small number of times. This rearrangement joins TRBV6-1 to TRBJ2-5; D tentatively reads TRBD1 or TRBD2 (5 bases each). CDR1 MNHNS and CDR2 SASEGT come from the germline V gene. This CDR3 has 12 amino acids. The ends were cut back, 8 bases at V and 5 bases at J, with 12 bases in the middle. The CDR3 DNA sequence: TGTGCCAGCCACAGGTGGGGGGAGACCCAGTACTTC. Encoded protein: CASHRWGETQYF.

The chain couples TRBV6-6 to TRBJ2-7, with D maybe TRBD1 (5 bases). The V gene's germline CDR1 is MNHNY and CDR2 SVGAGI (reference sequence). The CDR3 is made up of 14 amino acids. Trimming removed 8 bases from V and 4 bases from J, with 18 bases in between. The CDR3 nucleotides read TGTGCCAGCTCCGAAGGGGTAAAGTCTTACGAGCAGTACTTC. This sequence encodes CASSEGVKSYEQYF.